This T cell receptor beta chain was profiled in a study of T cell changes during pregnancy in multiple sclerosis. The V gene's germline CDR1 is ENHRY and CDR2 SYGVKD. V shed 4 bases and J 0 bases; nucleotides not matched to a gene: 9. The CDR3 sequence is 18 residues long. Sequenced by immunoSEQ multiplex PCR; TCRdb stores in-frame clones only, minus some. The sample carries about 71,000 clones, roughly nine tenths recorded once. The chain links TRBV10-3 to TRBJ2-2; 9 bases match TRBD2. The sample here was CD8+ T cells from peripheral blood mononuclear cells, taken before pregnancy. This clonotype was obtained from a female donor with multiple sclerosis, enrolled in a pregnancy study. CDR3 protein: CAISGLAGKASNTGELFF. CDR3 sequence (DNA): TGTGCCATCAGTGGTCTAGCGGGGAAGGCCTCGAACACCGGGGAGCTGTTTTTT.